A selection of T cell receptor beta chains follows, all from one sample in a study of shared clonotypes between healthy human individuals. TCRdb's table, derived via immunoSEQ multiplex PCR, lists solely in-frame clones and lacks some. Here the sample spans more than 2,000,000 clones, approximately 95% being singletons. Specimen: naive CD4+ T cells from PBMCs. The source is a man younger than 35 in good health. Some clones in this sample may be carry-over from other donors' samples. The CDR3 runs from the conserved cysteine through the conserved F or W. Each record gives: J gene, V gene, CDR3 protein.

J: TRBJ2-3
V: TRBV19
CDR3: CASSIRGEGFSTDTQYF

J: TRBJ2-3
V: TRBV19
CDR3: CASSSRPTNTDTQYF

J: TRBJ2-7
V: TRBV28
CDR3: CASIGDTGTGYHEQYF

J: TRBJ2-1
V: TRBV7-2
CDR3: CASSLGGQSNEQFF

J: TRBJ1-4
V: TRBV2
CDR3: CASKVQGATNEKLFF

J: TRBJ2-1
V: TRBV18
CDR3: CASSPPGPPAGEQFF

J: TRBJ2-3
V: TRBV19
CDR3: CASIGPSTDTQYF

J: TRBJ2-7
V: TRBV2
CDR3: CASSGIGTGNPIEQYF

J: TRBJ1-1
V: TRBV7-6
CDR3: CASSPVRNTEAFF

J: TRBJ2-5
V: TRBV21-1
CDR3: CASSTKVADEYQETQYF

J: TRBJ2-6
V: TRBV4-2
CDR3: CASSRVLAASSGANVLTF

J: TRBJ2-1
V: TRBV5-1
CDR3: CASSPQAGEDEQFF

J: TRBJ2-3
V: TRBV10-3
CDR3: CAISEWGDTQYF

J: TRBJ2-7
V: TRBV5-4
CDR3: CASSLAATSSYEQYF

J: TRBJ1-3
V: TRBV7-9
CDR3: CASSLRSPKQYPSGNTIYF

J: TRBJ2-1
V: TRBV7-8
CDR3: CASSSQRGGSYNEQFF

J: TRBJ1-1
V: TRBV7-9
CDR3: CASSLANGNTEAFF

J: TRBJ2-5
V: TRBV7-2
CDR3: CASSFDRGQETQYF

J: TRBJ2-3
V: TRBV5-1
CDR3: CASSSWTSGRRTDTQYF

J: TRBJ2-1
V: TRBV11-2
CDR3: CASSHAGLYNEQFF

J: TRBJ1-2
V: TRBV10-3
CDR3: CAISEGTDPGYTF

J: TRBJ1-2
V: TRBV28
CDR3: CASSLEQGDGYTF

J: TRBJ2-3
V: TRBV30
CDR3: CAWSVLSRPDTQYF

J: TRBJ1-2
V: TRBV15
CDR3: CATSRDRVNGYTF

J: TRBJ2-1
V: TRBV4-2
CDR3: CASSLPLAASSYNEQFF

J: TRBJ2-3
V: TRBV27
CDR3: CASSLGQGAADTQYF

J: TRBJ1-2
V: TRBV11-2
CDR3: CASSFNSGGSYGYTF

J: TRBJ2-3
V: TRBV19
CDR3: CASSITGTSTDTQYF

J: TRBJ2-7
V: TRBV28
CDR3: CASSLFSGTYEQYF

J: TRBJ1-5
V: TRBV19
CDR3: CASTKVPGTLNQPQHF

J: TRBJ1-5
V: TRBV19
CDR3: CATRTGAETQHF

J: TRBJ2-2
V: TRBV5-1
CDR3: CASSSLAASNTGELFF

J: TRBJ2-2
V: TRBV28
CDR3: CASSSPGQNTGELFF

J: TRBJ2-5
V: TRBV11-2
CDR3: CASSGSRGGYETQYF

J: TRBJ2-1
V: TRBV30
CDR3: CACPSGGSNEQFF

J: TRBJ2-2
V: TRBV5-1
CDR3: CASSVLDPNTGELFF

J: TRBJ2-1
V: TRBV6-5
CDR3: CASTKGGEQFF

J: TRBJ2-7
V: TRBV6-6
CDR3: CASSSAVEQYF

J: TRBJ1-3
V: TRBV7-3
CDR3: CASSSDSPGNTIYF

J: TRBJ1-1
V: TRBV25-1
CDR3: CASSEWVSGTEAFF

J: TRBJ2-5
V: TRBV5-6
CDR3: CASSLLYGTETQYF

J: TRBJ2-2
V: TRBV28
CDR3: CASSLRDRDTGELFF

J: TRBJ2-5
V: TRBV5-1
CDR3: CASSLGAGVQETQYF

J: TRBJ1-1
V: TRBV18
CDR3: CASSPDVDTEAFF

J: TRBJ1-5
V: TRBV28
CDR3: CASSLYPGQLNQPQHF